This T cell receptor beta chain was identified in a study of OX40 agonist ivuxolimab in advanced cancers. Study information: Every 2 weeks, patients received ivuxolimab intravenously, dosed at 0.01 to 10 mg/kg.

This CDR3 has 15 residues. Germline loops: CDR1 SGHDT, CDR2 YYEEEE. V dropped 1 base and J dropped 0 bases, with 8 bases sitting between them. Clones were read by immunoSEQ multiplex PCR, and TCRdb kept only the in-frame ones, dropping some. The top ten clones hold just under 20% of a sample with 15,000 to 20,000 clones, 86% of them seen once. A note on this clone: What it recognizes is unknown.

Study conclusions and caveats: There were, on average, more expanded clones in CD8+ T cells than in CD4+. Clones of CD4+ and CD8+ blood T cells grew by week 6 at doses of 0.1 to 3.0 mg/kg.

This sequence joins TRBV5-6 and TRBJ2-1; tentative D call: TRBD2 (5 bases). Sequencing used CD4+ or CD8+ T cells sorted from blood, obtained in a trial of the OX40 agonist ivuxolimab. This clonotype was obtained from an adult with an advanced solid tumor such as melanoma, head and neck, liver or kidney cancer. The CDR3 reads CASSLMRASYNEQFF. The CDR3 bases are TGTGCCAGCAGCTTGATGCGGGCCTCCTACAATGAGCAGTTCTTC.